The rows below give T cell receptor beta chains drawn from one sample of a study of T cell responses to AZD1222 COVID-19 vaccine. Profiled with immunoSEQ multiplex PCR; TCRdb holds only in-frame clones, not every one. This table has about 92,000 clones, 85% to 90% appearing once. This sample comprised peripheral blood, obtained on day 0 of AZD1222 vaccination. The origin of the receptors is an adult in good health. Both conserved end residues are part of each CDR3. A D gene is named only where the DNA matches it firmly.

j_call | d_call | v_call | cdr3_aa | cdr3_nt
TRBJ2-1 | - | TRBV6-6 | CASSYTGLGEQFF | TGTGCCAGCAGTTACACTGGACTTGGTGAGCAGTTCTTC
TRBJ1-6 | TRBD1 | TRBV3-1/TRBV3-2 | CASSRQGASYNSPLHF | TGTGCCAGCAGCCGACAGGGGGCCTCCTATAATTCACCCCTCCACTTT
TRBJ1-6 | - | TRBV7-8 | CASSSRTETPLHF | TGTGCCAGCAGCTCAAGGACAGAAACACCCCTCCACTTT
TRBJ1-3 | TRBD1 | TRBV18 | CASSQTGGTSGNTIYF | TGTGCCAGCTCACAGACAGGGGGCACGTCTGGAAACACCATATATTTT
TRBJ2-2 | - | TRBV7-3 | CASSPVGSGTTGELFF | TGTGCCAGCAGCCCCGTAGGTAGCGGAACCACCGGGGAGCTGTTTTTT
TRBJ1-4 | - | TRBV3-1/TRBV3-2 | CASSPTGTRNEKLFF | TGTGCCAGCAGCCCGACCGGGACTCGGAATGAAAAACTGTTTTTT
TRBJ1-5 | - | TRBV6-1 | CASSEARETPQHF | TGTGCCAGCAGTGAAGCTCGGGAAACTCCTCAGCATTTT
TRBJ1-2 | TRBD1 | TRBV10-3 | CAIQGADYGYTF | TGTGCCATACAGGGGGCCGACTATGGCTACACCTTC
TRBJ2-7 | - | TRBV27 | CASSLPGSSYEQYF | TGTGCCAGCAGTTTACCAGGGAGCTCCTACGAGCAGTACTTC
TRBJ2-1 | TRBD2 | TRBV7-8 | CASSLRLAGGDEQFF | TGTGCCAGCAGCTTAAGGCTAGCGGGAGGCGATGAGCAGTTCTTC
TRBJ1-4 | - | TRBV6-5 | CASSYSAGIGEKLFF | TGTGCCAGCAGTTACAGCGCAGGGATAGGCGAAAAACTGTTTTTT
TRBJ2-2 | TRBD2 | TRBV5-1 | CASSPNSAGAGRELFF | TGCGCCAGCAGCCCAAATTCGGCGGGAGCGGGCCGGGAGCTGTTTTTT
TRBJ2-1 | TRBD1 | TRBV24-1 | CATSGYKKGTGVSYNEQFF | TGTGCCACCAGTGGTTACAAAAAGGGGACAGGGGTTTCCTACAATGAGCAGTTCTTC
TRBJ2-7 | - | TRBV30 | CAWTMSHPTYEQYF | TGTGCCTGGACCATGTCCCACCCAACCTACGAGCAGTACTTC